This T cell receptor (beta chain) was captured by sequencing in a study of blood T cells in healthy people across ages. Primed by a sample-barcoded 5' primer and a J-beta primer mix, a second PCR proceeded for about 6 to 12 cycles. TCRdb ran MiXCR on the 5' RACE reads and lists one entry per CDR3 protein. Altogether approximately 800,000 distinct CDR3 sequences are present, about 26% being singletons, with the ten largest covering approximately 2.9%. This clonotype turned up a few times. This sample also appeared in a second study, on T cells of mothers and their children. Turning to that study: Input to cDNA synthesis comprised all extracted RNA, at a ratio of around 1.5 ug per 15 ul. During the second PCR, the M1S primer introduced sample barcodes along with 2-4 random nucleotides.

The source of this sequence is a boy younger than 18 in good health. Input material: blood.

The CDR3 nucleotides read TGCAGCGTTGATCCGGCGACTGAAGCTTTCTTT. This gives the protein CSVDPATEAFF. This chain joins TRBV29-1 and TRBJ1-1; D gene unclear. There are 11 residues in the CDR3. CDR1 is SQVTM, CDR2 ANQGSEA, per germline. The V end was cut by 3 bases, the J end by 5 bases, with 7 bases between.